Each of the 22 T cell receptor beta chains below was sequenced from the same sample in a study of post-analysis software for immune sequencing data. No antigen has been assigned to these receptors. cDNA libraries for TCR beta contained unique molecular identifiers. TCRdb independently ran MiXCR on the PCR reads; one entry per CDR3 protein. Seen here are a few hundred thousand distinct CDR3 sequences, 30% to 45% observed once, and the top ten hold less than 10%. Study-level points and caveats: Patients carried 5 or 6 TRBV segments more frequently than controls did, and TRBV5-6, TRBV5-1 and TRBV20-1 were among them.

The sequenced sample was blood. These receptors all stem from a girl under 10 years old with multiple sclerosis.

This clonotype has a handful of counts. The chain has TRBV12-3 or TRBV12-4 and TRBJ1-1; a weak D match, TRBD1 (5 bases). This CDR3 is 14 amino acids long. Trimming left V 2 bases short and J 5 bases short, with 12 bases between. The CDR3 spells CASSLTGLGTEAFF. CDR3 DNA: TGTGCCAGCAGTTTAACGGGGCTTGGGACTGAAGCTTTCTTT.

The V call is TRBV4-1, the J call TRBJ2-1; 7 bases fit TRBD2. The CDR3 is 17 amino acids. V shed 0 bases and J 10 bases; nucleotides not matched to a gene: 15. CDR1 is MGHRA and CDR2 is YSYEKL in the germline V gene. The DNA for the CDR3 is TGCGCCAGCAGCCAAGAAGCTAGAGCGGGGTCGGATAACGAGCAGTTCTTC. It yields the protein CASSQEARAGSDNEQFF.

This clonotype was detected a few times. The rearrangement joins TRBV28 to TRBJ2-7; 10 nucleotides agree with TRBD2. The trim removed 6 bases at V and 2 bases at J, leaving 7 bases unmatched. CDR1 is MDHEN, CDR2 SYDVKM, per germline. The CDR3 is 15 residues long. Here the CDR3 DNA reads TGTGCCAGCAGCCGGGCTAGCGGGGGAACCTACGAGCAGTACTTC. Translation gives CASSRASGGTYEQYF.

The chain combines TRBV4-2 with TRBJ1-1, with D perhaps matching TRBD1 (6 bases). The V gene's germline CDR1 is LGHNA and CDR2 YNFKEQ. There are 14 residues in the CDR3. The ends were cut back, 3 bases at V and 10 bases at J, with 18 bases in the middle. The CDR3, as DNA: TGTGCCAGCAGCCAGGGATTGGTCGGGGGGCGAGCTTTCTTT. Translating it yields CASSQGLVGGRAFF.

In its sample, this clonotype was seen once. V usage is TRBV12-3 or TRBV12-4 and J usage is TRBJ2-1, with D perhaps matching TRBD1 (6 bases). This CDR3 contains 14 residues. Trimming left V 8 bases short and J 4 bases short, with 15 bases between. CDR3 nucleotides: TGTGCCAGCGTGTCCGGGACAAATTACAATGAGCAGTTCTTC. It encodes CASVSGTNYNEQFF.

For this clonotype: An end of the junction differs from the germline gene, which may be a read error. The chain employs TRBV28 and TRBJ1-2; D may be TRBD1 (5 bases). The CDR3 has 12 amino acids. The V gene's germline CDR1 is MDHEN and CDR2 SYDVKM. CDR3 in DNA: TGTGCCAGCAGTCCAGGTATTCGGGGCTACACTTTC. Its translation is CASSPGIRGYTF.

This clonotype came up a few times. The rearrangement uses TRBV3-1 and TRBJ1-5; D is unresolved. Trimming removed 3 bases at V and 0 bases at J, with 6 bases between. Germline V gene data show CDR1 as LGHDT and CDR2 as YNNKEL (reference sequence). CDR3 size: 14 residues. The CDR3 DNA sequence: TGTGCCAGCAGCCAGGAAATTAGCAATCAGCCCCAGCATTTT. It is translated as CASSQEISNQPQHF.

A few counts support this clonotype. The V gene is TRBV7-2, the J gene TRBJ2-3; 9 bases are a match to TRBD2. The CDR3 runs to 15 residues. Looked up from germline, CDR1 is SGHTA and CDR2 is FQGNSA. After removal of 4 bases from V and 1 base from J, the junction contained 3 bases not matched to a gene. The CDR3 DNA reads TGTGCCAGCAGCTCTAGACTAGCGGGCACAGATACGCAGTATTTT. Translating gives CASSSRLAGTDTQYF. Complete variable domain (other parts from reference TRBV7-2 and TRBJ2-3): GAGVSQSPSNKVTEKGKDVELRCDPISGHTALYWYRQSLGQGLEFLIYFQGNSAPDKSGLPSDRFSAERTGGSVSTLTIQRTQQEDSAVYLCASSSRLAGTDTQYFGPGTRLTVL.

The CDR3 coding sequence is TGTGCCAGCAGCCCGACACTCATTTTCGGGACAGCCTACGAGCAGTACTTC. Amino acid sequence: CASSPTLIFGTAYEQYF. The chain is built from TRBV4-2 and TRBJ2-7; 7 bases align to TRBD1. Germline lookup yields CDR1 LGHNA and CDR2 YNFKEQ. The junction had 14 bases not matched to a gene; V was cut back by 4 bases and J by 2 bases. This CDR3 is built from 17 residues.

The chain carries TRBV6-2 or TRBV6-3 and TRBJ2-1; 7 bases match TRBD1. Germline V lookup: CDR1 MNHEY, CDR2 SVGEGT. V lost 4 bases and J lost 5; bases outside the gene matches: 2. The CDR3 has 13 residues. The CDR3 loop is CASSWGQHNEQFF. CDR3 coding DNA: TGTGCCAGCAGTTGGGGACAGCACAATGAGCAGTTCTTC.

This chain connects TRBV29-1 to TRBJ1-2, with unresolved D. CDR3 length: 15 residues. The germline V gene encodes CDR1 SQVTM and CDR2 ANQGSEA. Trimming took 0 bases from V and 4 from J, leaving 15 bases between them. The CDR3 is CSVEDLHIRGYGYTF. The CDR3 DNA is TGCAGCGTTGAAGATCTTCACATACGTGGCTATGGCTACACCTTC.

This clonotype was seen a handful of times. The chain couples TRBV28 to TRBJ2-7; a weak D match, TRBD1 (6 bases). CDR3 length: 15 residues. Germline values: CDR1 MDHEN, CDR2 SYDVKM. Trimming left V 5 bases short and J 0 bases short, with 14 bases between. CDR3 DNA sequence: TGTGCCAGCAGTGACGACAGGTCCAGCTCCTACGAGCAGTACTTC. This translates into CASSDDRSSSYEQYF.

The J gene is TRBJ2-7, the V gene TRBV27, with D possibly matching TRBD2 (5 bases). The DNA end is a closer match to TRBJ2-5, so the J assignment may be wrong. CDR3 length equals 15 residues. Germline V lookup: CDR1 MNHEY, CDR2 SMNVEV (reference sequence). CDR3 DNA: TGTGCCAGCAGTTTAAAAGGACCGGGATGGGAGACCCAGTACTTC. This translates into CASSLKGPGWETQYF.

The chain carries TRBV12-3 or TRBV12-4 and TRBJ1-5, with 7 bases lining up with TRBD1. V dropped 7 bases and J dropped 0; count of bases not matched to a gene: 6. This CDR3 has 15 residues. CDR3 sequence (DNA): TGTGCCAGCACCTCAGGGGGGAGTAGCAATCAGCCCCAGCATTTT. Amino acid sequence: CASTSGGSSNQPQHF.

This clonotype was seen a single time. V gene TRBV7-2 combines with J gene TRBJ1-2; TRBD1 agrees at 11 bases. Per the germline V gene, CDR1 is SGHTA and CDR2 is FQGNSA. V lost 0 bases, J lost 2 bases, and 5 bases stayed unmatched. CDR3 size: 17 residues. The CDR3 coding sequence is TGTGCCAGCAGCTTAGCCGGGACAGGGGGTTCCAACTATGGCTACACCTTC. It is translated as CASSLAGTGGSNYGYTF.

There are a few counts of this clonotype. The chain joins TRBV9 to TRBJ2-6; D tentatively fits TRBD1 or TRBD2 (5 bases each). The CDR3 has 17 residues. Germline V gene lookup returns CDR1 SGDLS and CDR2 YYNGEE. Deletions cut 3 bases from V and 9 bases from J, with 22 bases between. The DNA of the CDR3 is TGTGCCAGCAGCGCCGATTTCGATCCGGGACCCATCAACGTCCTGACTTTC. Translation: CASSADFDPGPINVLTF.

Here the CDR3 DNA reads TGTGCCAGCAGCCCCGAACCGGGGGCCCAAGAGACCCAGTACTTC. Translated, it gives CASSPEPGAQETQYF. The chain employs TRBV9 and TRBJ2-5; TRBD1 or TRBD2 may be the D gene (6 bases each). The CDR3 runs 15 residues. Trimming took off 4 bases at V and 1 base at J, with 14 bases between the two ends. Germline CDR1 is SGDLS and CDR2 is YYNGEE.

This chain joins TRBV2 and TRBJ1-2; 7 nucleotides agree with TRBD1. The germline V gene encodes CDR1 SNHLY and CDR2 FYNNEI. This CDR3 comprises 14 residues. V was pared by 7 bases and J by 4 bases, with 9 bases of the junction left unmatched. The CDR3, as DNA: TGTGCCAGCACCCCAGGGGGGGTTGGCTATGGCTACACCTTC. Amino acid sequence: CASTPGGVGYGYTF.

This clonotype was seen only once. The chain uses TRBV20-1 and TRBJ2-7; 7 nucleotides align to TRBD1. This CDR3 is 16 amino acids long. CDR1 and CDR2 from the germline V gene are DFQATT and SNEGSKA (reference sequence). V dropped 3 bases and J dropped 1; count of bases not matched to a gene: 12. CDR3 in DNA: TGCAGTGCTAGTCGCCCCCAGGGGGTCGCTTCCTACGAGCAGTACTTC. It is translated as CSASRPQGVASYEQYF.

This clonotype has just a few counts. V and J are TRBV29-1 and TRBJ2-1; TRBD2 is a possible D gene (5 bases). V lost 1 base and J lost 7, with 8 bases in between. Germline assignment: CDR1 SQVTM and CDR2 ANQGSEA. The CDR3 runs 12 residues. Here the CDR3 DNA reads TGCAGCGTTGAAGTCCGGGGAAATGAGCAGTTCTTC. Its protein product is CSVEVRGNEQFF.

This clonotype was counted a single time. This chain links TRBV7-2 with TRBJ2-1; maybe TRBD1 (6 bases). CDR1 and CDR2 (germline): SGHTA, FQGNSA. V shed 2 bases and J shed 7 bases, with 15 bases lying between them. The CDR3 spans 15 residues. CDR3 nucleotide sequence: TGTGCCAGCAGCTTATCTGGGGCTAGGGGGAATGAGCAGTTCTTC. Its translation is CASSLSGARGNEQFF.

V and J are TRBV10-3 and TRBJ2-7; D might be TRBD2 (6 bases). The germline V and J ends were trimmed by 6 bases and 4 bases, with 19 bases remaining between them. Germline V gives CDR1 ENHRY, CDR2 SYGVKD. The CDR3 covers 15 residues. Here the CDR3 reads CAIRKTGTAPYEQYF. For the CDR3, the DNA is TGTGCCATCAGAAAGACCGGGACTGCGCCTTACGAGCAGTACTTC.